A single TCR beta chain is shown here with its context. Its antigen is unknown. This entry belongs to a study of CD8 T cells in ankylosing spondylitis. Regarding the study as a whole: Blood of patients with ankylosing spondylitis appeared to be characterized by a TCR beta motif of several highly homologous variants.

MiXCR, applied by TCRdb to the 5' RACE reads, yields one record per CDR3 protein. In the table there are approximately 110,000 distinct CDR3 sequences, more than 20% of which are singletons. Germline V CDR1 and CDR2: MGHDK, SYGVNS. This CDR3 has 12 amino acids. V was clipped by 8 bases and J by 5 bases, with 12 bases between them. The rearrangement joins TRBV25-1 to TRBJ1-1; a weak D match, TRBD1 (6 bases). Material: synovial fluid, either unsorted or a sorted T cell fraction (not recorded which). The TCR comes from a male donor with ankylosing spondylitis. CDR3 DNA sequence: TGTGCCAGCGGCTTCAGGGGAACTGAAGCTTTCTTT. Encoded protein: CASGFRGTEAFF.